The 21 T cell receptor beta chains below were found in one sample sequenced in a study of hypomethylating agent response in myelodysplastic syndrome. Clones were sequenced by immunoSEQ multiplex PCR, and TCRdb holds only the in-frame ones, with some missing. In the table there are a few thousand clones, more than 75% of which are singletons. Sample: bone marrow, taken before or after starting hypomethylating agent treatment for myelodysplastic syndrome (not recorded which). The receptors shown here come from a human donor with myelodysplastic syndrome.

The chain uses TRBV4-1 and TRBJ1-5; D possibly corresponds to TRBD1 (5 bases). This CDR3 region has 15 residues. The ends were cut back, 0 bases at V and 4 bases at J, with 10 bases in the middle. Germline CDR1 reads MGHRA; CDR2 reads YSYEKL. CDR3 protein: CASSQDHRGNQPQHF. In DNA form, the CDR3 reads TGCGCCAGCAGCCAAGATCACCGGGGGAATCAGCCCCAGCATTTT.

The chain uses TRBV14 and TRBJ2-3, with TRBD2 identical over 8 bases. V was pared by 1 base and J by 4 bases, with 10 bases of the junction left unmatched. CDR1 and CDR2 from the germline V gene are SGHDN and FVKESK. The CDR3 is 17 amino acids. The CDR3 DNA reads TGTGCCAGCAGCCAAGTGGTCGGGAGGGCCGGGTCAGATACGCAGTATTTT. Residues: CASSQVVGRAGSDTQYF.

V and J are TRBV30 and TRBJ1-6, with 10 positions matching TRBD1. The CDR3 consists of 16 residues. In germline, CDR1 is GTSNPN, CDR2 SVGIG (reference sequence). J lost 9 bases, V lost 3 bases, and 11 bases had no gene match. The CDR3: CAWRGRVGQGSSPLHF. The CDR3 DNA reads TGTGCCTGGAGGGGACGGGTGGGACAGGGGAGTTCACCCCTCCACTTT.

The V gene is TRBV6-5, the J gene TRBJ1-5, with 7 bases lining up with TRBD1. V lost 4 bases, J lost 4 bases, and 10 bases stayed unmatched. Germline-derived CDR1 and CDR2 are MNHEY and SVGAGI. This CDR3 has 16 residues. This chain's CDR3 is CASSLDRTTWNQPQHF. The CDR3 DNA is TGTGCCAGCAGTTTGGACAGGACGACTTGGAATCAGCCCCAGCATTTT.

This chain uses TRBV6-5 with TRBJ1-1; 7 nucleotides match TRBD1. Unmatched junction bases numbered 7, after V lost 0 bases and J lost 3 bases. Germline V gives CDR1 MNHEY, CDR2 SVGAGI. The CDR3 length is 16 residues. The CDR3 loop is CASSYSTGPIDTEAFF. The CDR3, as DNA: TGTGCCAGCAGTTACTCGACAGGGCCGATAGACACTGAAGCTTTCTTT.

For this clone: Other DNA sequences from this sample encode an identical CDR3 as well. V and J are TRBV11-2 and TRBJ2-3, with D possibly matching TRBD1 (6 bases). This CDR3 is built from 14 residues. The V gene's germline CDR1 is SGHAT and CDR2 FQNNGV. The V and J ends lost 3 bases and 5 bases respectively, with 12 bases between them. The CDR3 is CASSFEWGLDTQYF. The CDR3, as DNA: TGTGCCAGCAGCTTCGAGTGGGGGCTAGATACGCAGTATTTT.

V and J are TRBV10-2 and TRBJ2-7; 11 bases fit TRBD2. The CDR3 is 13 residues long. The V segment lost 5 bases and the J segment 9 bases; nucleotides outside the gene matches: 6. CDR1 is WSHSY, CDR2 SAAADI, per germline. The CDR3 loop reads CASSRGLADPQYF. The CDR3 DNA sequence: TGCGCCAGCAGTCGGGGACTAGCGGACCCGCAGTACTTC.

This clone was counted a single time. The gene calls are TRBV19 and TRBJ2-1; D call uncertain. The CDR3 spans 14 residues. Germline-derived CDR1 and CDR2 are LNHDA and SQIVND (reference sequence). Trimming stripped 7 bases from V and 0 bases from J, with 10 bases between. The CDR3 DNA reads as TGTGCCAGTAAAGCCTCCGGCTCCTACAATGAGCAGTTCTTC. This translates into CASKASGSYNEQFF.

This clone turned up a few times. The CDR3 DNA reads as TGTGCCAGCAGCTCCGGACTAGCGGGAACCTACGAGCAGTACTTC. As protein: CASSSGLAGTYEQYF. V and J are TRBV11-2 and TRBJ2-7; 12 bases fit TRBD2. The V gene end was trimmed by 4 bases and the J gene end by 2 bases; junction bases not matched to a gene: 3. The CDR3 totals 15 residues. Germline CDR1 is SGHAT and CDR2 is FQNNGV.

The rearrangement joins TRBV10-2 to TRBJ2-3; either TRBD1 or TRBD2 may fit D (5 bases each). This CDR3 is 15 amino acids long. V gave up 7 bases and J gave up 0 bases, with 14 bases separating them. CDR1 is WSHSY and CDR2 is SAAADI in the germline V gene. CDR3 DNA sequence: TGCGCCAGCATTGGGACCACCTCCAGCACAGATACGCAGTATTTT. Its translation is CASIGTTSSTDTQYF.

The V and J genes are TRBV2 and TRBJ2-1, with 10 positions matching TRBD1. Germline V CDR1 and CDR2: SNHLY, FYNNEI. This CDR3 is 14 amino acids long. Unmatched junction bases numbered 7, after V lost 6 bases and J lost 8 bases. The CDR3 DNA is TGTGCCAGCAGGCGACAGGGGGCGAACGATGAGCAGTTCTTC. Amino acids: CASRRQGANDEQFF.

This clone was seen a single time. The V and J genes are TRBV18 and TRBJ2-2; D not resolved. This CDR3 has 16 residues. Germline CDR1 reads KGHSH; CDR2 reads LQKENI. Between the trimmed V and J ends, which lost 3 bases and 1 base, there was a span of 12 bases. The CDR3: CASSPAIGENTGELFF. The CDR3 DNA is TGTGCCAGCTCACCCGCGATTGGGGAGAACACCGGGGAGCTGTTTTTT.

This rearrangement joins TRBV27 to TRBJ1-1; 8 nucleotides match TRBD1. From germline, CDR1 is MNHEY and CDR2 SMNVEV (reference sequence). The trim removed 7 bases at V and 1 base at J, leaving 2 bases unmatched. This CDR3 has 13 amino acids. CDR3 sequence: CASNTGGNTEAFF. CDR3 bases: TGTGCCAGCAACACAGGGGGGAACACTGAAGCTTTCTTT.

This clone occurred once. V usage is TRBV30 and J usage is TRBJ2-1; a weak D match, TRBD2 (6 bases). This CDR3 contains 13 residues. V was clipped by 4 bases and J by 5 bases, with 12 bases between them. CDR1 and CDR2 (germline): GTSNPN, SVGIG (reference sequence). The CDR3 loop is CAWMVGLNNEQFF. Written as DNA, the CDR3 is TGTGCCTGGATGGTGGGACTTAACAATGAGCAGTTCTTC. The variable domain in full, completed from reference TRBV30 and TRBJ2-1, reads SQTIHQWPATLVQPVGSPLSLECTVEGTSNPNLYWYRQAAGRGLQLLFYSVGIGQISSEVPQNLSASRPQDRQFILSSKKLLLSDSGFYLCAWMVGLNNEQFFGPGTRLTVL.

V is TRBV5-5 and J is TRBJ1-6, with D possibly TRBD1 on 5 matching bases. The CDR3 spans 14 residues. Germline V lookup: CDR1 SGHKS, CDR2 YYEKEE (reference sequence). V lost 2 bases and J 9 bases, leaving 12 bases between the germline ends. CDR3 in DNA: TGTGCCAGCAGCTTCACAGGCCCCAGTTCACCCCTCCACTTT. Protein product: CASSFTGPSSPLHF.

The DNA for the CDR3 is TGTGCCAGCAGCTTAGGCCTACAGGGGACGGAGTACTTC. Its translation is CASSLGLQGTEYF. The chain has TRBV7-9 and TRBJ2-7; 7 nucleotides match TRBD1. CDR1 and CDR2 from the germline V gene are SEHNR and FQNEAQ (reference sequence). The V segment lost 1 base and the J segment 11 bases; nucleotides outside the gene matches: 8. This CDR3 comprises 13 residues. The full variable domain, completed using reference TRBV7-9 and TRBJ2-7, is DTGVSQNPRHKITKRGQNVTFRCDPISEHNRLYWYRQTLGQGPEFLTYFQNEAQLEKSRLLSDRFSAERPKGSFSTLEIQRTEQGDSAMYLCASSLGLQGTEYFGPGTRLTVT.

The J gene is TRBJ1-1, the V gene TRBV18; 10 nucleotides agree with TRBD1. The germline V gene encodes CDR1 KGHSH and CDR2 LQKENI. V shed 0 bases and J 10 bases; nucleotides not matched to a gene: 11. CDR3 length: 16 amino acids. The CDR3 here is CASSPPGRQGANRAFF. The CDR3 DNA reads as TGTGCCAGCTCACCACCGGGACGACAGGGGGCGAATAGAGCTTTCTTT.

The chain combines TRBV20-1 with TRBJ1-2; D is unclear. The CDR3 covers 11 residues. The V gene lost 5 bases and the J gene lost 4 bases, with 8 bases spanning the gap. CDR1 is DFQATT and CDR2 is SNEGSKA in the germline V gene (reference sequence). In DNA form, the CDR3 reads TGCAGTGCTGGGGAGGGCTATGGCTACACCTTC. Translated: CSAGEGYGYTF.

The gene calls are TRBV9 and TRBJ2-1; TRBD1 aligns across 7 bases. The germline gives CDR1 SGDLS, CDR2 YYNGEE. The CDR3 loop spans 14 amino acids. J gave up 8 bases and V 3 bases, and 8 bases lay outside the gene matches. CDR3 sequence (DNA): TGTGCCAGCAGCGACCGACAGGGACGGGATGAGCAGTTCTTC. This sequence encodes CASSDRQGRDEQFF.

The chain couples TRBV13 to TRBJ2-2; D gene uncertain. The CDR3 length is 14 residues. V gave up 4 bases and J gave up 3 bases, with 9 bases separating them. Germline V gene lookup returns CDR1 PRHDT and CDR2 FYEKMQ (reference sequence). CDR3 loop: CASSSGWDTGELFF. CDR3 coding DNA: TGTGCCAGCAGCTCCGGGTGGGACACCGGGGAGCTGTTTTTT.

The chain links TRBV30 to TRBJ2-1, with TRBD1 matching 11 bases. Germline values: CDR1 GTSNPN, CDR2 SVGIG (reference sequence). The CDR3 is made up of 18 amino acids. After removal of 3 bases from V and 4 bases from J, the junction contained 14 bases not matched to a gene. The CDR3 DNA reads TGTGCCTGGAGGGGGACAGGGGGTAATAGGGGATCTTACAATGAGCAGTTCTTC. Its translation: CAWRGTGGNRGSYNEQFF.